This T cell receptor (beta chain) is drawn from a study of CD8 T cells in ankylosing spondylitis. V gave up 0 bases and J gave up 0 bases, with 8 bases separating them. The length of the CDR3 is 15 residues. CDR1 is ENHRY, CDR2 SYGVKD, per germline. There are many counts of this clonotype. Its cognate antigen is unknown. Study-wide results and limits: Certain motif variants had earlier appeared in reactive arthritis synovial fluid and blood. There was reportedly significant enrichment of clones that were disease-linked in matched ankylosing spondylitis synovial fluid.

A quantitative 5'-RACE method, one with molecular barcodes, was used to make TCR beta libraries. MiXCR was run by TCRdb on the 5' RACE reads, yielding one entry per CDR3 protein. The sample includes around 210,000 distinct CDR3 sequences, over 7% of them seen just once. The V and J genes are TRBV10-3 and TRBJ1-1; the D is unclear. Sequencing was performed on blood, either unsorted or a sorted T cell fraction (not recorded which). The origin of this receptor is a female donor with ankylosing spondylitis or in good health (not recorded which). In DNA, the CDR3 is TGTGCCATCAGTGAGTCAGGCCGGATGAACACTGAAGCTTTCTTT. Residues: CAISESGRMNTEAFF.